A selection of T cell receptor beta chains follows, all from one sample in a study of CD8 T cells in ankylosing spondylitis. TCRdb recomputed calls from the 5' RACE reads with MiXCR, one row per CDR3 protein. The sample has under 250,000 distinct CDR3 sequences; 20% to 30% are singletons. Material for sequencing was blood, either unsorted or a sorted T cell fraction (not recorded which). All receptors come from a male donor with ankylosing spondylitis or in good health (not recorded which). The CDR3 runs from the conserved cysteine through the conserved F or W. A D gene is named only where the DNA matches it firmly. Clone size is shown for a subset of rows, as once, few, many or a class of expanded clone.

V gene	clone size	D gene	J gene	CDR3 length	CDR3 DNA	CDR3 protein
TRBV14	many	TRBD2	TRBJ2-7	14	TGTGCCAGCAGCCAGCACGGGAGGGCCCACGAGCAGTACTTC	CASSQHGRAHEQYF
TRBV9	many	.	TRBJ2-5	14	TGTGCCAGCAGCGTAAAGGGGGGCCTAGAGACCCAGTACTTC	CASSVKGGLETQYF
TRBV6-5	.	.	TRBJ2-1	15	TGTGCCAGCAGTTACGTCAACCAAGCACGGAATGAGCAGTTCTTC	CASSYVNQARNEQFF
TRBV9	many	.	TRBJ2-2	13	TGTGCCAGCAGTGTGACGGACACCGGGGAGCTGTTTTTT	CASSVTDTGELFF
TRBV24-1	many	TRBD2	TRBJ2-1	15	TGTGCCACCAGGCCGGCTAGCGGTTCCTACAATGAGCAGTTCTTC	CATRPASGSYNEQFF
TRBV20-1	many	TRBD1	TRBJ2-3	15	TGCAGTGCTATCATTCCTCTGACAGGGGCAGATACGCAGTATTTT	CSAIIPLTGADTQYF
TRBV20-1	few	TRBD2	TRBJ2-3	14	TGCAGTGCCTCTCGAGGGACTAGCGGAGATACGCAGTATTTT	CSASRGTSGDTQYF
TRBV6-2/TRBV6-3	few	.	TRBJ2-6	16	TGTGCCAGCAGTTACGACCCGGGGTCTGGGGCCAACGTCCTGACTTTC	CASSYDPGSGANVLTF
TRBV15	.	.	TRBJ2-7	15	TGTGCCACCAGCAGAGATCGGAGAGACTCCTACGAGCAGTACTTC	CATSRDRRDSYEQYF
TRBV5-1	.	.	TRBJ2-7	12	TGCGCCAGCAGCCGATCAGATTACGAGCAGTACTTC	CASSRSDYEQYF
TRBV12-3/TRBV12-4	.	TRBD2	TRBJ2-1	19	TGTACCAGCACCCACCCGACTAGCGGGAGGGCCCAATCCTACAATGAGCAGTTCTTC	CTSTHPTSGRAQSYNEQFF
TRBV10-3	many	.	TRBJ2-1	12	TGTGCCATCAGTGAGTCGCGCAATGAGCAGTTCTTC	CAISESRNEQFF
TRBV12-3/TRBV12-4	.	.	TRBJ1-1	15	TGTGCCAGCAGTTTAGGGCAGGGTCCGAACACTGAAGCTTTCTTT	CASSLGQGPNTEAFF
TRBV20-1	few	TRBD2	TRBJ2-3	14	TGCAGTGCTGTCACTAGCGGGAGGGTAGATACGCAGTATTTT	CSAVTSGRVDTQYF
TRBV7-2	.	.	TRBJ2-1	11	TGTGCCAGCAGCTTAGGGATCTTGGCGGTCTTC	CASSLGILAVF
TRBV28	.	TRBD2	TRBJ2-4	17	TGTGCCAGCAGTCCAATTGCTAATAGCGGGAGGAAAAACATTCAGTACTTC	CASSPIANSGRKNIQYF